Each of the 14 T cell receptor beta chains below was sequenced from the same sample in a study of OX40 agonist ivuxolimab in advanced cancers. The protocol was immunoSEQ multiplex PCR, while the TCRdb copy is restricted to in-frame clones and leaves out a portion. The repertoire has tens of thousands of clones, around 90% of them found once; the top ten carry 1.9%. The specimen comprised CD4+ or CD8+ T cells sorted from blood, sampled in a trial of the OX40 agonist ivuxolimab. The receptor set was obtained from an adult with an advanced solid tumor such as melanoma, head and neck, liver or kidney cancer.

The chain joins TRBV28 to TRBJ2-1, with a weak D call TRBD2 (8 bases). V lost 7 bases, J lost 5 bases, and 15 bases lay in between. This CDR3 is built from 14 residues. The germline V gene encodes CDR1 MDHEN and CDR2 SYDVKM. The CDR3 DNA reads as TGTGCCAGCATTCGGGAGGGGGCTAACAATGAGCAGTTCTTC. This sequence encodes CASIREGANNEQFF.

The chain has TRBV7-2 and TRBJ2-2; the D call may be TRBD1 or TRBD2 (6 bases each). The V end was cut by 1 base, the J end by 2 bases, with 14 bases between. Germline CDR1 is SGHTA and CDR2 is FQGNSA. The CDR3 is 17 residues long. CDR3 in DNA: TGTGCCAGCAGCTTAGGGAGAGGGGGGCGTAACACCGGGGAGCTGTTTTTT. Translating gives CASSLGRGGRNTGELFF.

The DNA of the CDR3 is TGTGCCAGCAGCTTAGCTAGGGATCTAGGCGAGCAGTACTTC. This translates into CASSLARDLGEQYF. The genes are TRBV7-2 and TRBJ2-7, with D hard to call. Germline V lookup: CDR1 SGHTA, CDR2 FQGNSA. CDR3 length: 14 residues. Trimming left V 0 bases short and J 6 bases short, with 12 bases between.

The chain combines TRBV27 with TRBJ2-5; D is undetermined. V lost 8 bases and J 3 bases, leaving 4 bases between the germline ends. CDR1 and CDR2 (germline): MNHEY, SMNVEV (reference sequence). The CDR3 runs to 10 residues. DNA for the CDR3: TGTGCCAGCGGAAAAGAGACCCAGTACTTC. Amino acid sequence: CASGKETQYF.

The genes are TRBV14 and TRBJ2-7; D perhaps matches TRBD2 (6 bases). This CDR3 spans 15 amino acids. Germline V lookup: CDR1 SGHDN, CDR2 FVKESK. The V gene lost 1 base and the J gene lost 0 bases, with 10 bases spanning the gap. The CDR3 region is CASSQVTSSSYEQYF. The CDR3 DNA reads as TGTGCCAGCAGCCAAGTAACTAGCAGCTCCTACGAGCAGTACTTC.

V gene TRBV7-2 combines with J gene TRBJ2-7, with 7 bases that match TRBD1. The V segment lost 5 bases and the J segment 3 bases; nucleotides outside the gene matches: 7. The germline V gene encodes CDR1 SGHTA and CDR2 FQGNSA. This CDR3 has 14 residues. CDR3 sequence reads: CASSPGTAVYEQYF. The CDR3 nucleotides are TGTGCCAGCAGCCCCGGGACAGCAGTCTACGAGCAGTACTTC. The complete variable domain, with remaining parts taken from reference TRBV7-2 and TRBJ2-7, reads GAGVSQSPSNKVTEKGKDVELRCDPISGHTALYWYRQSLGQGLEFLIYFQGNSAPDKSGLPSDRFSAERTGGSVSTLTIQRTQQEDSAVYLCASSPGTAVYEQYFGPGTRLTVT.

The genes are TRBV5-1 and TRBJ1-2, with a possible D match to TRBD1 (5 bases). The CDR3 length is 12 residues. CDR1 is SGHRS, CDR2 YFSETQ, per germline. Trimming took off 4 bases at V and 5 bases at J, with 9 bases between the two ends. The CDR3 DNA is TGCGCCAGCAGCCCTGACAGATATGGCTACACCTTC. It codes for CASSPDRYGYTF. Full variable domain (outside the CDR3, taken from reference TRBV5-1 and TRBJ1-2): KAGVTQTPRYLIKTRGQQVTLSCSPISGHRSVSWYQQTPGQGLQFLFEYFSETQRNKGNFPGRFSGRQFSNSRSEMNVSTLELGDSALYLCASSPDRYGYTFGSGTRLTVV.

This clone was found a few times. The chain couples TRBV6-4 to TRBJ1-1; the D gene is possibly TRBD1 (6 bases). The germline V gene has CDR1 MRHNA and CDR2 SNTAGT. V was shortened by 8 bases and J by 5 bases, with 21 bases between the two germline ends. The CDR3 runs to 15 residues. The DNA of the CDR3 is TGTGCCAGCCGACCCACTTCTACAGGGAATACTGAAGCTTTCTTT. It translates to CASRPTSTGNTEAFF.

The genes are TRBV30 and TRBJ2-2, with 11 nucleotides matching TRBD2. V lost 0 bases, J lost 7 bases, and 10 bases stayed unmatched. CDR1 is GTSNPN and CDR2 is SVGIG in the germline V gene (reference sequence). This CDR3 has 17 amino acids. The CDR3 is CAWSVRNSGRGSGELFF. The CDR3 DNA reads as TGTGCCTGGAGTGTACGGAATAGCGGGAGGGGAAGCGGGGAGCTGTTTTTT. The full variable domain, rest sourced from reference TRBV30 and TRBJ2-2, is SQTIHQWPATLVQPVGSPLSLECTVEGTSNPNLYWYRQAAGRGLQLLFYSVGIGQISSEVPQNLSASRPQDRQFILSSKKLLLSDSGFYLCAWSVRNSGRGSGELFFGEGSRLTVL.

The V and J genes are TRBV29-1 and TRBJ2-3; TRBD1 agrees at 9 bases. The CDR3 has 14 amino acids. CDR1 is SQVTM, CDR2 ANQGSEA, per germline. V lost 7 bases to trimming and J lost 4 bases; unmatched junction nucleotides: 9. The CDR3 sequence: CSAHPGQGPDTQYF. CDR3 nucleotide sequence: TGCAGCGCCCACCCGGGACAGGGCCCAGATACGCAGTATTTT.

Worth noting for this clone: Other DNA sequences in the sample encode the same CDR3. CDR3 loop: CASSLRGGTSGRYEQYF. The CDR3 DNA reads as TGTGCCAGCAGCTTAAGGGGGGGGACTAGCGGACGCTACGAGCAGTACTTC. The chain is built from TRBV7-2 and TRBJ2-7, with 11 nucleotides matching TRBD2. This CDR3 comprises 17 residues. Trimming took 2 bases from V and 3 from J; bases not matched to a gene: 9. Looked up from germline, CDR1 is SGHTA and CDR2 is FQGNSA.

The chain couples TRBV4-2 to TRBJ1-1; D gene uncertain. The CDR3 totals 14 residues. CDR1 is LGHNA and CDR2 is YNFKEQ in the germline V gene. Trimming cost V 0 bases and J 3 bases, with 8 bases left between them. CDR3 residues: CASSQDNRYTEAFF. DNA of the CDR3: TGTGCCAGCAGCCAAGATAATCGATACACTGAAGCTTTCTTT.

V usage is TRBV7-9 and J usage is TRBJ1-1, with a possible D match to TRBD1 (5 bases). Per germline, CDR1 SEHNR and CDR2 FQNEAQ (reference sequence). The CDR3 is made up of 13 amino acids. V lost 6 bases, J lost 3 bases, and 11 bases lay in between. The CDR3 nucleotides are TGTGCCAGCAGTTTTGGACAAGACACTGAAGCTTTCTTT. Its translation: CASSFGQDTEAFF.

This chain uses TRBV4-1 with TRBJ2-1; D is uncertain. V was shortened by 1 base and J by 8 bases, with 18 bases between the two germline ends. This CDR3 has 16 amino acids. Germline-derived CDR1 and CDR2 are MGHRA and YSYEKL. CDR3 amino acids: CASSQGFGPPPDEQFF. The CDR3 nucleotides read TGCGCCAGCAGCCAAGGGTTTGGACCACCCCCAGATGAGCAGTTCTTC.